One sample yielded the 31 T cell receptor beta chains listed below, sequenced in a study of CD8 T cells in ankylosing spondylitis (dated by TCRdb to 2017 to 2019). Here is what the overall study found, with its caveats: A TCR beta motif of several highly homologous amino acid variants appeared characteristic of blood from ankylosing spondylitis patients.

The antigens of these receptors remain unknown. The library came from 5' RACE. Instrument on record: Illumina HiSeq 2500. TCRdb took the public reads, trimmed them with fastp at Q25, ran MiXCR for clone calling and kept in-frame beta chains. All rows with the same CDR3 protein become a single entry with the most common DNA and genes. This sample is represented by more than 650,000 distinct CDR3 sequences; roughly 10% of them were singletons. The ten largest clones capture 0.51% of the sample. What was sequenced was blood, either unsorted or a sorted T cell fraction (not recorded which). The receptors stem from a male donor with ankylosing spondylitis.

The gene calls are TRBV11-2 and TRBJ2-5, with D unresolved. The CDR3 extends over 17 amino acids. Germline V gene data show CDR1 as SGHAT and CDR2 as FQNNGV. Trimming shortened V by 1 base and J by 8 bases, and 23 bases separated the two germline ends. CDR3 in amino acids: CASSLGAFSGLGETQYF. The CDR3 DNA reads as TGTGCCAGCAGCTTAGGAGCCTTTTCGGGCCTCGGCGAAACCCAGTACTTC.

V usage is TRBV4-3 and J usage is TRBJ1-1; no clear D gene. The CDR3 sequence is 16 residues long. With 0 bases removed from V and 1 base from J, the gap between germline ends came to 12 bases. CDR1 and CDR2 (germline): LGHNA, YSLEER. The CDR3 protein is CASSQDPTGPNTEAFF. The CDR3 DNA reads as TGCGCCAGCAGCCAAGATCCGACCGGACCGAACACTGAAGCTTTCTTT.

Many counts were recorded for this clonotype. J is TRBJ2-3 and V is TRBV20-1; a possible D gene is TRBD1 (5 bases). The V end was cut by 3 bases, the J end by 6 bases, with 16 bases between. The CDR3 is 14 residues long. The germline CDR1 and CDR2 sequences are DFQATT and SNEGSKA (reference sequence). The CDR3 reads CSASMGLRRDTQYF. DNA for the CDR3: TGCAGTGCTAGTATGGGGCTAAGGCGCGATACGCAGTATTTT.

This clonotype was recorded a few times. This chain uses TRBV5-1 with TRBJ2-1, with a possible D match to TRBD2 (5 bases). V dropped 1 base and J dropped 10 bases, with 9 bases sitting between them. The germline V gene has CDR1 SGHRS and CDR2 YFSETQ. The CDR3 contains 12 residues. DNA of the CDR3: TGCGCCAGCAGCTTGATCGGCGGGGAGCAGTTCTTC. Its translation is CASSLIGGEQFF.

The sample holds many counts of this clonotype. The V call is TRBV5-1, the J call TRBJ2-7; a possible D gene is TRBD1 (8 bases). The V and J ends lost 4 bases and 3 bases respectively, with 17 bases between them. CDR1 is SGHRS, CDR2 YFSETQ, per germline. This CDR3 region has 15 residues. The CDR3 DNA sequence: TGCGCCAGCAGCCCCGGGGGGACAGGATTCTACGAGCAGTACTTC. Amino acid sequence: CASSPGGTGFYEQYF.

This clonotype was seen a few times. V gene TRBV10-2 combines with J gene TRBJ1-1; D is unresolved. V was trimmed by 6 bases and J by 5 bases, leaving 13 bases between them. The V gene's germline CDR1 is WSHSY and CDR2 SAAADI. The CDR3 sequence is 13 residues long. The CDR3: CASSHPMGTEAFF. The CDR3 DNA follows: TGCGCCAGCAGCCACCCTATGGGGACTGAAGCTTTCTTT.

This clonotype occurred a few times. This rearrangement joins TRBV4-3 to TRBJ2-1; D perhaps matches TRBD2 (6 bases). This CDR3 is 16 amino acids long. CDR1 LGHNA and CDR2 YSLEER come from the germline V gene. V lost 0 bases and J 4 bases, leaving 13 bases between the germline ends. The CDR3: CASSQDRDFVYNEQFF. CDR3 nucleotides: TGCGCCAGCAGCCAAGATCGGGACTTCGTATACAATGAGCAGTTCTTC.

CDR3 in amino acids: CASSNPVGTLHF. CDR3 in DNA: TGTGCCAGCAGTAACCCAGTAGGAACCCTCCACTTT. The J gene is TRBJ1-6, the V gene TRBV28; no definite D call. Germline CDR1 is MDHEN and CDR2 is SYDVKM. The CDR3 covers 12 residues. The V gene lost 5 bases and the J gene lost 14 bases, with 13 bases spanning the gap.

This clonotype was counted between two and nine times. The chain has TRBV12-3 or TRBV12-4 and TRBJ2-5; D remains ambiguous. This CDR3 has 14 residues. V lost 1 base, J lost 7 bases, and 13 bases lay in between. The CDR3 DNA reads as TGTGCCAGCAGTTTAGGATCCACTCGCGCGACCCAGTACTTC. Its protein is CASSLGSTRATQYF.

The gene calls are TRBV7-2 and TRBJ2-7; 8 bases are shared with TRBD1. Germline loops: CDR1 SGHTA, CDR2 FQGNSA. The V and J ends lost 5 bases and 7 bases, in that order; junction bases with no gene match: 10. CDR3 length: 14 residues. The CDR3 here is CASSLRQGTSEQYF. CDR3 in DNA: TGTGCCAGCAGCCTCCGACAGGGGACGAGTGAGCAGTACTTC.

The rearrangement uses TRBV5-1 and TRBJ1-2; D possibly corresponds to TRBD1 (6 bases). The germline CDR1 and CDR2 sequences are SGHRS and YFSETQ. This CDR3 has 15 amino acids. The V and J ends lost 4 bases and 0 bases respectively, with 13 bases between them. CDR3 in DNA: TGCGCCAGCAGCCAGACCAGGGGATCTAACTATGGCTACACCTTC. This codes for CASSQTRGSNYGYTF.

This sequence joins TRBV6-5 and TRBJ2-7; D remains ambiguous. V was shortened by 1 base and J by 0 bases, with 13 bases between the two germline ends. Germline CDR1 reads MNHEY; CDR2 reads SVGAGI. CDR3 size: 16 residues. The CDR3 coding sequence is TGTGCCAGCAGTTACTTCGGAGTTAGGAGCTCCTACGAGCAGTACTTC. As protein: CASSYFGVRSSYEQYF.

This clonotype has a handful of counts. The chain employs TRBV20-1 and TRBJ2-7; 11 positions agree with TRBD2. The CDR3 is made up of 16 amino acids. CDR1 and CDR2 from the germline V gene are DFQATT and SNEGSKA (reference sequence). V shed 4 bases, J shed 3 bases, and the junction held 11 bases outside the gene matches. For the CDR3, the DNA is TGCAGTGCTACAGAACTAGCGGGAGTATATTTCTACGAGCAGTACTTC. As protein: CSATELAGVYFYEQYF.

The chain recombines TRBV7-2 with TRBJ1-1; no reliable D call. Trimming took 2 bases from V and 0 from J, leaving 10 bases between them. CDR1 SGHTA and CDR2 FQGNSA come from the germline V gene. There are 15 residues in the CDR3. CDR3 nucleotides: TGTGCCAGCAGCTTAAGGTCTGGTCTGAACACTGAAGCTTTCTTT. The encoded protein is CASSLRSGLNTEAFF.

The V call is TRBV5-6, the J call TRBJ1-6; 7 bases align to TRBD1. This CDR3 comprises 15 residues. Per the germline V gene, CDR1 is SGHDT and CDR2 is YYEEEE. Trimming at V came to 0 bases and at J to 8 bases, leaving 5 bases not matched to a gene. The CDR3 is CASSLGQGYDSPLHF. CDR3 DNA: TGTGCCAGCAGCTTGGGACAGGGATATGATTCACCCCTCCACTTT.

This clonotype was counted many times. The CDR3 is CASSRDRAGGTDTQYF. The CDR3 nucleotides are TGCGCCAGCAGCCGAGACAGGGCTGGAGGCACAGATACGCAGTATTTT. The chain has TRBV4-3 and TRBJ2-3; TRBD1 matches 7 bases. J was trimmed by 1 base and V by 4 bases; bases with no gene match: 8. Germline CDR1 reads LGHNA; CDR2 reads YSLEER. The CDR3 spans 16 residues.

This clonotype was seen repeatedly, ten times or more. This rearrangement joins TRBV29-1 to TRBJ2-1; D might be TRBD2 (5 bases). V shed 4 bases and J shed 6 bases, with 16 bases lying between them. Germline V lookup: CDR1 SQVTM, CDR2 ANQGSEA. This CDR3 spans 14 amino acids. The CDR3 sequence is CSVVPSLLFNEQFF. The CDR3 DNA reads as TGCAGCGTTGTACCTAGCCTCTTATTCAATGAGCAGTTCTTC.

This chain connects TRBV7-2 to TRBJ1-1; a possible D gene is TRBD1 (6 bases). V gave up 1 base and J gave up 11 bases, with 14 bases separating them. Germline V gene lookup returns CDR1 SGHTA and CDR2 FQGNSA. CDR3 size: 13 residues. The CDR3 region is CASSLEGGRKAFF. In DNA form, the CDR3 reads TGTGCCAGCAGCTTAGAGGGGGGGCGTAAGGCTTTCTTT.

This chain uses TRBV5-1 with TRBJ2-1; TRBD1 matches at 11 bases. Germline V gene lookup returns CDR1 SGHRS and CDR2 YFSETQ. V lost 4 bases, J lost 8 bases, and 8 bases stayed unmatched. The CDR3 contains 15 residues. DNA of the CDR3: TGCGCCAGCAGCGATGGACAGGGGGCACCACATGAGCAGTTCTTC. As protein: CASSDGQGAPHEQFF. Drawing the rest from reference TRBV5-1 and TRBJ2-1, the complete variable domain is KAGVTQTPRYLIKTRGQQVTLSCSPISGHRSVSWYQQTPGQGLQFLFEYFSETQRNKGNFPGRFSGRQFSNSRSEMNVSTLELGDSALYLCASSDGQGAPHEQFFGPGTRLTVL.

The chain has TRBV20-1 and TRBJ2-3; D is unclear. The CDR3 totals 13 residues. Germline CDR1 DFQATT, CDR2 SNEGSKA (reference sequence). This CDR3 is CSPQTNFIVTQYF. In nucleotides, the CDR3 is TGCAGCCCTCAAACGAATTTCATAGTTACGCAGTATTTT.

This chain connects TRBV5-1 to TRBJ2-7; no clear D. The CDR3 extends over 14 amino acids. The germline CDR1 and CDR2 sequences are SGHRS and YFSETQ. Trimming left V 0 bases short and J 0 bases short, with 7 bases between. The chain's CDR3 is CASSLAILSYEQYF. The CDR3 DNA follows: TGCGCCAGCAGCTTGGCAATACTCTCCTACGAGCAGTACTTC. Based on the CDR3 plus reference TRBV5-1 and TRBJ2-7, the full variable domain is KAGVTQTPRYLIKTRGQQVTLSCSPISGHRSVSWYQQTPGQGLQFLFEYFSETQRNKGNFPGRFSGRQFSNSRSEMNVSTLELGDSALYLCASSLAILSYEQYFGPGTRLTVT.

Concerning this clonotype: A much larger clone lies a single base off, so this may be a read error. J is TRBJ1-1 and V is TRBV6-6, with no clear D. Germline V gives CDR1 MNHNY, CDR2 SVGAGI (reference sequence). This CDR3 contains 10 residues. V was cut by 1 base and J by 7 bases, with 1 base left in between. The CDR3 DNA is TGTGCCAGCAGTTACTTTGAAGCTTTCTTT. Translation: CASSYFEAFF.

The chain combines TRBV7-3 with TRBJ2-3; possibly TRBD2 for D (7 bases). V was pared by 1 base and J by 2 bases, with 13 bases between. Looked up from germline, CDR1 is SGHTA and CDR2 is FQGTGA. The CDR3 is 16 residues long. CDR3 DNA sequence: TGTGCCAGCAGCTTAATTGGGGGGGCTACCACAGATACGCAGTATTTT. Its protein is CASSLIGGATTDTQYF.

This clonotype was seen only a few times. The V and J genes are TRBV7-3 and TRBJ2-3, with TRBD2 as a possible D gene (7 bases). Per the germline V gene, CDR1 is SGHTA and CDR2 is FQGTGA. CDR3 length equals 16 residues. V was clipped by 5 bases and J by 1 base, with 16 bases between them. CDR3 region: CASSRGGPLGTDTQYF. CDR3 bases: TGTGCCAGCAGCAGGGGGGGGCCCCTGGGCACAGATACGCAGTATTTT.

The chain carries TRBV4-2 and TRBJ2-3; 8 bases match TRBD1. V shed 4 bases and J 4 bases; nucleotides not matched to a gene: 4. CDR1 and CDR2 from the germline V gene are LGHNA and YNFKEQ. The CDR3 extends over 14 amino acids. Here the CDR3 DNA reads TGTGCCAGCAGCCTACAGGGGGAAGCAGATACGCAGTATTTT. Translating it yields CASSLQGEADTQYF.

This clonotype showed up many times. DNA of the CDR3: TGCAGCGTTCGACCCATGGCAGGGGTCAGGGATGAGCAGTTCTTC. Translated, it gives CSVRPMAGVRDEQFF. The chain has TRBV29-1 and TRBJ2-1; D may be TRBD1 (6 bases). The V gene's germline CDR1 is SQVTM and CDR2 ANQGSEA. The CDR3 has 15 amino acids. The V end lost 5 bases, the J end lost 8 bases, and 22 bases lay between the germline ends.

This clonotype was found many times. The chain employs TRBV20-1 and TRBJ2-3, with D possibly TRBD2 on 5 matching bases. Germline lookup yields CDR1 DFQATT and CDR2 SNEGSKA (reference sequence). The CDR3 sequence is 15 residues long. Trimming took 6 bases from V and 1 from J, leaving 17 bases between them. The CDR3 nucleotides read TGCAGTGCCCCCCGAGGCGGGCTCGGCACAGATACGCAGTATTTT. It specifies CSAPRGGLGTDTQYF.

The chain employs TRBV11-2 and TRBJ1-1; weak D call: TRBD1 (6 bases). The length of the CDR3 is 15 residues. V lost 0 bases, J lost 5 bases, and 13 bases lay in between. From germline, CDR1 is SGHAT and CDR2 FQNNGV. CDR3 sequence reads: CASSLDGGRETEAFF. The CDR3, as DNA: TGTGCCAGCAGCTTAGATGGGGGGCGCGAGACTGAAGCTTTCTTT.

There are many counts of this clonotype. Written as DNA, the CDR3 is TGCAGCGTTGAGAGGGGCGGTGGTGAAGCTTTCTTT. Translation: CSVERGGGEAFF. The V and J genes are TRBV29-1 and TRBJ1-1, with D tentatively TRBD1 (5 bases). The germline V and J ends were trimmed by 3 bases and 7 bases, with 12 bases remaining between them. CDR1 SQVTM and CDR2 ANQGSEA come from the germline V gene. The CDR3 spans 12 residues. The full variable domain, rest sourced from reference TRBV29-1 and TRBJ1-1, is SAVISQKPSRDICQRGTSLTIQCQVDSQVTMMFWYRQQPGQSLTLIATANQGSEATYESGFVIDKFPISRPNLTFSTLTVSNMSPEDSSIYLCSVERGGGEAFFGQGTRLTVV.

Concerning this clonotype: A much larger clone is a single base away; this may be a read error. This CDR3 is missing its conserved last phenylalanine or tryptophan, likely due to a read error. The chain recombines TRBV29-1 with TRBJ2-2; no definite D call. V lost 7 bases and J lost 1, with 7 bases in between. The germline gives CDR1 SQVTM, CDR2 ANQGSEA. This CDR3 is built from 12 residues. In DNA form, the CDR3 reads TGCAGCGGTGGACGGAACACCGGGGAGCTGTTTTCT. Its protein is CSGGRNTGELFS.

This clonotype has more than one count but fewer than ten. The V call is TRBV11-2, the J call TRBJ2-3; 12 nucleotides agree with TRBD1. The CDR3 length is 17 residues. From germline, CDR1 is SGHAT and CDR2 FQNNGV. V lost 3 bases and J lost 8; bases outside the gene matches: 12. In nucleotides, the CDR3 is TGTGCCAGCAGCTTGGATTCCGGGACAGGGGGCTTTGTTACGCAGTATTTT. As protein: CASSLDSGTGGFVTQYF. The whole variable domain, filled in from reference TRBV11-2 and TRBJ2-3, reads EAGVAQSPRYKIIEKRQSVAFWCNPISGHATLYWYQQILGQGPKLLIQFQNNGVVDDSQLPKDRFSAERLKGVDSTLKIQPAKLEDSAVYLCASSLDSGTGGFVTQYFGPGTRLTVL.